These T cell receptor beta chains were read from a single sample in a study of T cells in Graves' hyperthyroidism and ophthalmopathy. One entry per CDR3 protein, called by TCRdb with MiXCR from the multiplex PCR reads. The sample shows hundreds of thousands of distinct CDR3 sequences, 20% to 25% of them seen only once. The sequencing sample was made of blood. The receptors were gathered from a woman in her seventies with Graves' ophthalmopathy. CDR3s include the opening cysteine and the closing phenylalanine or tryptophan. Fields, in order: CDR3 DNA, CDR3 protein, clone size, J gene, V gene, D gene. A D gene is named only where the DNA matches it firmly. Clone sizes are given selectively: once, few, many, or a class where the clone is expanded.

TGTGCCAGCAGTCCCAATGACCAGGACCAAATGTATGGCTACACCTTC	CASSPNDQDQMYGYTF	NA	TRBJ1-2	TRBV6-1	NA
TGTGCCAGCAGTTTTGCGGGGGGCGGGAGTACTGAAGCTTTCTTT	CASSFAGGGSTEAFF	many	TRBJ1-1	TRBV28	NA
TGTGCCAGCAGACGTAGGACCTCACATAACTATGGCTACACCTTC	CASRRRTSHNYGYTF	few	TRBJ1-2	TRBV28	NA
TGCGCCAGCAGTGAGACAGGGGGAGCCACAGATACGCAGTATTTT	CASSETGGATDTQYF	few	TRBJ2-3	TRBV10-1	TRBD1
TGTGCCAGCAGCTACGGACTAGCGGGAGACACCGGGGAGCTGTTTTTT	CASSYGLAGDTGELFF	few	TRBJ2-2	TRBV11-2	TRBD2
TGCGCCAGCAGCACCGGGACCCCTGATATCGAGCAGTACTTC	CASSTGTPDIEQYF	NA	TRBJ2-7	TRBV5-1	NA
TGTGCCAGTAGTCTTCAGGCCTATGGCTACACCTTC	CASSLQAYGYTF	many	TRBJ1-2	TRBV19	NA
TGTGCCAGCAGCCCACAGGGCTCCGCCTGTGGCTACACCTTC	CASSPQGSACGYTF	few	TRBJ1-2	TRBV7-8	NA
TGTGCCAGCTCACCCTTAACCGGGGGGGTGAACACTGAAGCTTTCTTT	CASSPLTGGVNTEAFF	NA	TRBJ1-1	TRBV18	NA
TGTGCCACCTCCGAGGGTCGCGGTGGGTCCGAGCAGTACTTC	CATSEGRGGSEQYF	many	TRBJ2-7	TRBV28	NA
TGTGCCAGCAGCCACCGGGACAGGGATTACTACGAGCAGTACTTC	CASSHRDRDYYEQYF	few	TRBJ2-7	TRBV12-3/TRBV12-4	TRBD1
TGCGCCAGCAGCTCCAAGACAGGGGGATACGAGCAGTACTTC	CASSSKTGGYEQYF	few	TRBJ2-7	TRBV5-1	TRBD1
TGTGCCAGCAGTACCCAGGGTTTTGGCTACACCTTC	CASSTQGFGYTF	NA	TRBJ1-2	TRBV6-2/TRBV6-3	NA
TGTGCCACGGTGGCGGAGCCAGACAGGGGGCGTGGTGGCTACACCTTC	CATVAEPDRGRGGYTF	few	TRBJ1-2	TRBV10-3	TRBD1
TGTGCCACCAGTGATTTATCTCGAGGCGATGAGCAGTTCTTC	CATSDLSRGDEQFF	few	TRBJ2-1	TRBV24-1	NA
TGTGCCAGCAGGATGGAGGAGGGCCCGCATCAGCCCCAGCATTTT	CASRMEEGPHQPQHF	NA	TRBJ1-5	TRBV12-3/TRBV12-4	NA
TGCGCCAGCAGCTTGGCCCCCAGAAGGGAGACCCAGTACTTC	CASSLAPRRETQYF	few	TRBJ2-5	TRBV5-1	NA
TGTGCCAGCAGTTCCCCTGGGTGGGGCGGCTACACCTTC	CASSSPGWGGYTF	NA	TRBJ1-2	TRBV6-5	NA
TGTGCCATCAGTGGCTCGGGAGCTACCGGGGAGCTGTTTTTT	CAISGSGATGELFF	few	TRBJ2-2	TRBV10-3	NA
TGTGCCAGTAACGGACAGGGGATCTATGGCTACACCTTC	CASNGQGIYGYTF	NA	TRBJ1-2	TRBV28	TRBD1
TGTGCCATCAGACTGACTAGCGGGACAGATACGCAGTATTTT	CAIRLTSGTDTQYF	few	TRBJ2-3	TRBV10-3	TRBD2
TGCAGTGCTAGCCAATTGGGACAGGGATCCGGCTACACCTTC	CSASQLGQGSGYTF	many	TRBJ1-2	TRBV20-1	TRBD1
TGTGCCACCAGTGATAATACCGGGACAGGGCATAGCTATAATTCACCCCTCCACTTT	CATSDNTGTGHSYNSPLHF	NA	TRBJ1-6	TRBV24-1	TRBD1
TGTGCCAGCAGCGTAAGGGCGGGAGGGTCAGATACGCAGTATTTT	CASSVRAGGSDTQYF	few	TRBJ2-3	TRBV9	TRBD2
TGTGCCAGCAGCCTTGGACTAGCGGGAGGGATTGAGCAGTTCTTC	CASSLGLAGGIEQFF	NA	TRBJ2-1	TRBV7-2	TRBD2
TGTGCCAGTAGTATAGCGGACAGAGCCTTCGGGGAGCTGTTTTTT	CASSIADRAFGELFF	NA	TRBJ2-2	TRBV19	NA
TGCAGCGTCCGGCGGGACAGAAACACTGAAGCTTTCTTT	CSVRRDRNTEAFF	few	TRBJ1-1	TRBV29-1	TRBD1
TGTGCCAGCAGCCAAGCCCCCACTAGCGGGAGTGAGACCCAGTACTTC	CASSQAPTSGSETQYF	few	TRBJ2-5	TRBV3-1	TRBD2
TGTGCCAGCAGACCCGCACTAGCGAGTCGAGAGTTCTTC	CASRPALASREFF	many	TRBJ2-1	TRBV2	TRBD2
TGTGCCAGCAGCGGTTGGACTATGGATGGCTACACCTTC	CASSGWTMDGYTF	NA	TRBJ1-2	TRBV9	NA
TGTGCCAGCAGCTCCGACAGGAGACCGCAAGAGACCCAGTACTTC	CASSSDRRPQETQYF	many	TRBJ2-5	TRBV13	NA
TGTGCCAGCAGCTTAGCACAGGGGTACTATGGCTACACCTTC	CASSLAQGYYGYTF	few	TRBJ1-2	TRBV7-2	TRBD1
TGTGCCAGCAGTGCTCGCGGACAGGGGGCGATCCAGTACTTC	CASSARGQGAIQYF	NA	TRBJ2-5	TRBV7-2	TRBD1
TGTGCCAGCAGCCTAAGTCTCGGGACAGAGGAGACCCAGTACTTC	CASSLSLGTEETQYF	NA	TRBJ2-5	TRBV4-2	TRBD1
TGTGCCAGCAGCTTAAAGTCACAGGGAGTTGAAGCTTTCTTT	CASSLKSQGVEAFF	NA	TRBJ1-1	TRBV11-2	NA
TGCAGTGCTAGAGATACCCCGGGGGGGGAGACCCAGTACTTC	CSARDTPGGETQYF	NA	TRBJ2-5	TRBV20-1	TRBD2
TGTGCCAGCAGGCCAGCCAAGGGGACTAGCGGGGGCAATGAGCAGTTCTTC	CASRPAKGTSGGNEQFF	NA	TRBJ2-1	TRBV7-9	TRBD2
TGTGCCAGCTCACCCACGTGGGGGCCCGCAGATACGCAGTATTTT	CASSPTWGPADTQYF	few	TRBJ2-3	TRBV18	NA
TGCGCCAGCAGCCCCTCTCCGATGGGGGCCACTGAGCAGTTCTTC	CASSPSPMGATEQFF	many	TRBJ2-1	TRBV4-3	NA
TGCAGTGCTTCCGGGGGGTTGGGAAGGGACCAAGAGACCCAGTACTTC	CSASGGLGRDQETQYF	many	TRBJ2-5	TRBV20-1	TRBD2
TGTGCCAGCCGGGACAGAATCACAGATACGCAGTATTTT	CASRDRITDTQYF	NA	TRBJ2-3	TRBV9	TRBD1
TGTGCCAGCAGTTTCAGCGATTCCTACGAGCAGTACTTC	CASSFSDSYEQYF	many	TRBJ2-7	TRBV28	NA
TGTGCCAGCAGCCGCGTCACAGGGGGCACCGGGGAGCTGTTTTTT	CASSRVTGGTGELFF	NA	TRBJ2-2	TRBV6-2/TRBV6-3	TRBD1
TGTGCCAGCAGCCCGGACTGGTCGAGGAATGAGCAGTTCTTC	CASSPDWSRNEQFF	few	TRBJ2-1	TRBV3-1	NA
TGTGCCAGCAGTGTAGAGGTGAGACGCGAGCAGTACTTC	CASSVEVRREQYF	many	TRBJ2-7	TRBV2	NA
TGTGCCACCGCGGCGGCCAGGACAGGGTTCAAGGTCCCCCCCAATGAGCAGTTCTTC	CATAAARTGFKVPPNEQFF	many	TRBJ2-1	TRBV24-1	TRBD1
TGTGCCAGCAGTTACTCGACCGGGCAGCCAGGACCCCTCCACTTT	CASSYSTGQPGPLHF	few	TRBJ1-6	TRBV6-5	NA
TGTGCCAGTAGTCCGCCGGGACACCAAAATTCACCCCTCCACTTT	CASSPPGHQNSPLHF	few	TRBJ1-6	TRBV19	NA
TGCGCCAGCAGCCTTAACCTAAGACAGATTATGGGCTACACCTTC	CASSLNLRQIMGYTF	NA	TRBJ1-2	TRBV4-3	NA
TGTGTGACCCGGGACCAAGGCTACAATGAGCAGTTCTTC	CVTRDQGYNEQFF	many	TRBJ2-1	TRBV2	NA
TGTGCCAGCAGTCGGCTTGACATCTCTGGAAACACCATATATTTT	CASSRLDISGNTIYF	few	TRBJ1-3	TRBV12-3/TRBV12-4	NA
TGTGCCAGCAGTTCCGGACAGGGGCCAGGCAATGAGCAGTTCTTC	CASSSGQGPGNEQFF	few	TRBJ2-1	TRBV12-3/TRBV12-4	TRBD1
TGTGCCAGCACCTCTAGGGGAGTCAATCAGCCCCAGCATTTT	CASTSRGVNQPQHF	many	TRBJ1-5	TRBV12-3/TRBV12-4	NA
TGTGCCAGCAGTCGTACGGTAGCGGACCGGGGGGGCTACACCTTC	CASSRTVADRGGYTF	many	TRBJ1-2	TRBV2	NA
TGTGCCAGCAGTTACTCGATTACGGGGTCAACTAATGAAAAACTGTTTTTT	CASSYSITGSTNEKLFF	few	TRBJ1-4	TRBV6-6	NA
TGCAGTGCTAGAGAAGCGGGAGTCACCAGTGAGCAGTTCTTC	CSAREAGVTSEQFF	NA	TRBJ2-1	TRBV20-1	TRBD2
TGTGCCAGCAGCGGGTACCCGAGGGAGGGGAGCTATGGCTACACCTTC	CASSGYPREGSYGYTF	NA	TRBJ1-2	TRBV5-4	NA
TGTGCCAGCAGCTTATGGGACAGGGCTGGGAGCACTGAAGCTTTCTTT	CASSLWDRAGSTEAFF	NA	TRBJ1-1	TRBV7-9	TRBD1
TGTGCCAGCAGTGAATCAGAGTATACGCAGTATTTT	CASSESEYTQYF	few	TRBJ2-3	TRBV6-1	NA